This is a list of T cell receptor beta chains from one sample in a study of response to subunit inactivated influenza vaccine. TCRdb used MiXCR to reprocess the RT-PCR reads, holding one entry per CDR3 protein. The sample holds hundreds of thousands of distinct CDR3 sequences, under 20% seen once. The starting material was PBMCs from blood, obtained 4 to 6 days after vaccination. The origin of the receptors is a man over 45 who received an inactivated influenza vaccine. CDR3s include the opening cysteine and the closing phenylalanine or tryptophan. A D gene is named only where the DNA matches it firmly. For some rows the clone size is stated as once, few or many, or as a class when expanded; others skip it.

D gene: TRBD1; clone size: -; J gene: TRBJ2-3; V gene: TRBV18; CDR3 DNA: TGTGCCAGCTCACCACAGGGGGCTAGCCCACGCGCAGATACGCAGTATTTT; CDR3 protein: CASSPQGASPRADTQYF
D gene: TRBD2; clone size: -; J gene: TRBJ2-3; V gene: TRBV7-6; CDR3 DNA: TGTGCCAGCAGCTTTTCACGGCGGGGGTTTTCAGATACGCAGTATTTT; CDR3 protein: CASSFSRRGFSDTQYF
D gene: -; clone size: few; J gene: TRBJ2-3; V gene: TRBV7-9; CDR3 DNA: TGTGCCAGCAGCCCCGACGGGGAGGACACAGATACGCAGTATTTT; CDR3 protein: CASSPDGEDTDTQYF
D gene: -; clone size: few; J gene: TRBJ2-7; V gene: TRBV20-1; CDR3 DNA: TGCAGTGCTAGGGTCAGGGAGATAAGCGAGCAGTACTTC; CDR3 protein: CSARVREISEQYF
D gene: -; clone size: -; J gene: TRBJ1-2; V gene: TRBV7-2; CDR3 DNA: TGTGCCAGCAGCTTAAATATTTGGACATCGCATGGCTACACCTTC; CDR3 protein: CASSLNIWTSHGYTF
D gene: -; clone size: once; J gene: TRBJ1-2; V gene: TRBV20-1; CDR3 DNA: TGCAGTGCTAGCCAGGACGCGGACTATGGCTACACCTTC; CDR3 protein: CSASQDADYGYTF
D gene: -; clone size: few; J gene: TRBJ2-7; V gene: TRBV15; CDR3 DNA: TGTGCCACCAGCAGAGATAAGAGTTACGAGCAGTACTTC; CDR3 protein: CATSRDKSYEQYF
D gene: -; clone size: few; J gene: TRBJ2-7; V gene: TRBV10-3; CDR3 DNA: TGTGCCATCAGTGATGGCTATACCGCCGAGCAGTACTTC; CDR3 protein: CAISDGYTAEQYF
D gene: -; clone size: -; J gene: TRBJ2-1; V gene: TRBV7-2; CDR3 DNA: TGTGCCAGCAGCTTATTGAGTAGGGTCGGTGAGCAGTTCTTC; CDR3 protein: CASSLLSRVGEQFF
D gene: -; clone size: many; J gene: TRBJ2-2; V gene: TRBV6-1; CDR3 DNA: TGTGCCAGCAGTCGACAGGAAGGGAACACCGGGGAGCTGTTTTTT; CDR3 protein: CASSRQEGNTGELFF
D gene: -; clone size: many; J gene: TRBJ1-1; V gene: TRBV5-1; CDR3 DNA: TGCGCCAGCAGCTTGGCCGGGCAGAACACTGAAGCTTTCTTT; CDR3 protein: CASSLAGQNTEAFF
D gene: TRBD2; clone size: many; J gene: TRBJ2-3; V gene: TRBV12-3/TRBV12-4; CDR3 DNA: TGTGCCAGCAGTTCTTTAGCGGGAGCCACAGATACGCAGTATTTT; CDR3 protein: CASSSLAGATDTQYF